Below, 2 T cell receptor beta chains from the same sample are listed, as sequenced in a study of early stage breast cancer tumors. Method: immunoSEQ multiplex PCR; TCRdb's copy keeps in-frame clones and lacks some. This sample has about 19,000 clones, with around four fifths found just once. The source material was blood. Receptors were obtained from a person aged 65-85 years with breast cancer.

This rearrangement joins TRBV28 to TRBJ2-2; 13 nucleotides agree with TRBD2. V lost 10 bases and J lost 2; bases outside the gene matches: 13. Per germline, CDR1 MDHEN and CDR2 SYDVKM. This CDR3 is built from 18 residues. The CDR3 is CATSRPGLAGANTGELFF. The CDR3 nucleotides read TGTGCCACCTCCCGGCCCGGACTAGCGGGGGCCAACACCGGGGAGCTGTTTTTT. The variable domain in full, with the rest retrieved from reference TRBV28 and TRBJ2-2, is DVKVTQSSRYLVKRTGEKVFLECVQDMDHENMFWYRQDPGLGLRLIYFSYDVKMKEKGDIPEGYSVSREKKERFSLILESASTNQTSMYLCATSRPGLAGANTGELFFGEGSRLTVL.

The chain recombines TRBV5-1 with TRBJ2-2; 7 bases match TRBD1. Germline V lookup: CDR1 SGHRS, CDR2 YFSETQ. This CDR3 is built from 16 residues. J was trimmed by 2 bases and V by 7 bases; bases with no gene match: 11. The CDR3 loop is CASGGLTGSNTGELFF. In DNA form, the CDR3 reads TGCGCCAGCGGGGGATTGACAGGGTCAAACACCGGGGAGCTGTTTTTT.